The clone carrying this TCR beta chain was detected ten times or more. This record comes from a study of CD8 T cells in ankylosing spondylitis. Trimming took 7 bases from V and 1 from J, leaving 10 bases between them. CDR3 size: 13 residues. For TCR beta, libraries came from quantitative 5'-RACE with molecular barcodes. TCRdb itself ran the 5' RACE reads through MiXCR, one entry per CDR3 protein. The sample consists of fewer than 250,000 distinct CDR3 sequences, 20% to 30% of them appearing once. The chain is built from TRBV12-3 or TRBV12-4 and TRBJ2-5; no firm D call. The material sequenced was blood, either unsorted or a sorted T cell fraction (not recorded which). The receptor was derived from a male donor with ankylosing spondylitis or in good health (not recorded which). The CDR3 loop is CASNLGSQETQYF. The CDR3 region has the DNA TGTGCCAGCAACCTAGGGTCCCAAGAGACCCAGTACTTC.